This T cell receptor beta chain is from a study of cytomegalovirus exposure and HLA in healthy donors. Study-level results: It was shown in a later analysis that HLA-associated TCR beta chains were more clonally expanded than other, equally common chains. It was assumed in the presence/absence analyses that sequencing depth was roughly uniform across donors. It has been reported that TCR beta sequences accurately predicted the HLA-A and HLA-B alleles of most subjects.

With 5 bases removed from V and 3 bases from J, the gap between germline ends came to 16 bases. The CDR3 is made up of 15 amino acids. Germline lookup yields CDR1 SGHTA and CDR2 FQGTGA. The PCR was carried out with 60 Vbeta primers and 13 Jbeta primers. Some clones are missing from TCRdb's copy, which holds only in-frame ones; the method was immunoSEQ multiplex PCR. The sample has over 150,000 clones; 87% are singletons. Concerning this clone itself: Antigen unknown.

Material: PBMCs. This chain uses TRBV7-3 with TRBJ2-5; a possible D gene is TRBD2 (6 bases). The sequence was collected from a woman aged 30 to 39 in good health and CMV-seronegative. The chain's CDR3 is CASSPRGGSEETQYF. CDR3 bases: TGTGCCAGCAGCCCGCGGGGTGGGAGTGAAGAGACCCAGTACTTC.